A single sample gave rise to the 30 T cell receptor beta chains below, sequenced in a study of T-cell reconstitution after alpha-beta-depleted transplantation in children. Molecular barcoding with unique molecular identifiers was used for the TCRbeta library. MiXCR, run by TCRdb on the PCR reads, gives a single entry per CDR3 protein. The table has about 640,000 distinct CDR3 sequences, roughly 17% seen once; the top ten hold 1.1%. Sequencing was performed on PBMCs from the stem cell graft donor, taken from the stem cell graft. These receptors originate from a human donor who donated a stem cell graft to a child with acute myeloid leukemia.

The chain recombines TRBV10-3 with TRBJ1-1; D unresolved. V was cut by 3 bases and J by 10 bases, with 15 bases left in between. From germline, CDR1 is ENHRY and CDR2 SYGVKD. The CDR3 loop spans 13 amino acids. As DNA, the CDR3 is TGTGCCATCAGTGATTCGGCGGCTCTCGGAGCTTTCTTT. It encodes CAISDSAALGAFF.

The chain carries TRBV7-2 and TRBJ2-5, with no clear D. CDR1 and CDR2 from the germline V gene are SGHTA and FQGNSA. Trimming shortened V by 1 base and J by 3 bases, and 12 bases separated the two germline ends. The CDR3 totals 15 residues. CDR3 loop: CASSLVPQSKETQYF. The CDR3 DNA reads as TGTGCCAGCAGCTTAGTTCCGCAGAGCAAAGAGACCCAGTACTTC.

About this clonotype itself: A much larger clone sits a single nucleotide away, making a read error possible. V gene TRBV20-1 combines with J gene TRBJ1-4; D gene uncertain. CDR1 is DFQATT, CDR2 SNEGSKA, per germline (reference sequence). The CDR3 totals 14 residues. CDR3 sequence reads: CGARIGTTNEKLFF. DNA for the CDR3: TGCGGTGCTCGTATCGGCACAACTAATGAAAAACTGTTTTTT.

This sequence joins TRBV29-1 and TRBJ1-3, with D unresolved. The ends were cut back, 0 bases at V and 4 bases at J, with 13 bases in the middle. This CDR3 comprises 15 residues. Germline V CDR1 and CDR2: SQVTM, ANQGSEA. The CDR3 sequence: CSVEDRWGWGNTIYF. The CDR3 nucleotides read TGCAGCGTTGAAGATCGGTGGGGTTGGGGAAACACCATATATTTT.

The chain is built from TRBV7-9 and TRBJ2-1, with D perhaps TRBD1 (6 bases). The V gene's germline CDR1 is SEHNR and CDR2 FQNEAQ (reference sequence). The CDR3 is 14 residues long. The V end lost 5 bases, the J end lost 7 bases, and 15 bases lay between the germline ends. In nucleotides, the CDR3 is TGTGCCAGCAGCCCGATGCAGGGGTTGAATGAGCAGTTCTTC. It yields the protein CASSPMQGLNEQFF.

This clonotype was picked up many times. V is TRBV10-2 and J is TRBJ1-5, with TRBD1 matching over 8 bases. CDR3 length: 14 amino acids. Germline loops: CDR1 WSHSY, CDR2 SAAADI. V lost 4 bases, J lost 9 bases, and 8 bases stayed unmatched. The CDR3 nucleotides are TGCGCCAGCAGTGCGGACAGGGAACGTCGGCCCCAGCATTTT. Protein: CASSADRERRPQHF.

Notes on this clonotype: Since a much larger clone is just one base distant, this may be a read error. CDR3 protein: CASSYGEANEQFF. CDR3 nucleotides: TGTGCCAGCAGTTACGGGGAGGCCAATGAGCAGTTCTTC. The chain carries TRBV12-3 or TRBV12-4 and TRBJ2-1, with a possible D match to TRBD2 (6 bases). V was cut by 4 bases and J by 6 bases, with 10 bases left in between. CDR3 length: 13 amino acids.

This clonotype has more than one count but fewer than ten. V gene TRBV7-2 combines with J gene TRBJ1-5; D is possibly TRBD1 (5 bases). CDR3 length equals 16 residues. The germline V gene has CDR1 SGHTA and CDR2 FQGNSA. V lost 7 bases and J lost 4, with 20 bases in between. As DNA, the CDR3 is TGTGCCAGCACCGAAGGAAGGTTCGGGGGAAATCAGCCCCAGCATTTT. This translates into CASTEGRFGGNQPQHF.

The chain joins TRBV7-9 to TRBJ2-3; D ambiguous. Germline values: CDR1 SEHNR, CDR2 FQNEAQ (reference sequence). The CDR3 is 15 amino acids. V lost 2 bases and J lost 6, with 15 bases in between. CDR3 coding DNA: TGTGCCAGCAGCTTAACCCCAGCCGCACATGATACGCAGTATTTT. Its protein product is CASSLTPAAHDTQYF.

Many counts were recorded for this clonotype. The chain joins TRBV20-1 to TRBJ2-1; TRBD2 agrees at 8 bases. The V gene's germline CDR1 is DFQATT and CDR2 SNEGSKA (reference sequence). CDR3 length equals 15 residues. J lost 3 bases, V lost 2 bases, and 6 bases had no gene match. The CDR3: CSARPGAGVYNEQFF. Written as DNA, the CDR3 is TGCAGTGCTAGACCGGGAGCGGGAGTCTACAATGAGCAGTTCTTC.

The sample holds a few counts of this clonotype. This rearrangement joins TRBV20-1 to TRBJ2-7, with 13 bases identical to TRBD2. Germline values: CDR1 DFQATT, CDR2 SNEGSKA (reference sequence). This CDR3 contains 16 residues. V was pared by 1 base and J by 0 bases, with 3 bases of the junction left unmatched. CDR3 coding DNA: TGCAGTGCTAGAGGACTAGCGGGGGGATCCTCCTACGAGCAGTACTTC. The encoded protein is CSARGLAGGSSYEQYF.

The chain carries TRBV24-1 and TRBJ2-3, with unresolved D. The V and J ends lost 4 bases and 3 bases respectively, with 16 bases between them. The CDR3 totals 16 residues. Germline V CDR1 and CDR2: KGHDR, SFDVKD. DNA for the CDR3: TGTGCCACCAGTGACCTAGGCAAGGGTGTAACAGATACGCAGTATTTT. Protein sequence: CATSDLGKGVTDTQYF.

The chain couples TRBV20-1 to TRBJ1-1, with D perhaps matching TRBD1 (6 bases). Germline CDR1 is DFQATT and CDR2 is SNEGSKA (reference sequence). CDR3 length: 12 amino acids. Trimming cost V 1 base and J 9 bases, with 12 bases left between them. The CDR3 sequence: CSARGQDLQAFF. Here the CDR3 DNA reads TGCAGTGCTAGAGGACAGGACCTTCAAGCTTTCTTT.

This clonotype was counted ten times or more. The chain carries TRBV6-5 and TRBJ1-2; D not resolved. The CDR3 extends over 14 amino acids. The germline V gene encodes CDR1 MNHEY and CDR2 SVGAGI. V was clipped by 4 bases and J by 5 bases, with 14 bases between them. The CDR3 nucleotides are TGTGCCAGCAGTTCCGCCGGGTCGTGGTATGGCTACACCTTC. The encoded protein is CASSSAGSWYGYTF.

The rearrangement joins TRBV2 to TRBJ2-5; no clear D gene. Germline V gene data show CDR1 as SNHLY and CDR2 as FYNNEI. V was trimmed by 7 bases and J by 0 bases, leaving 9 bases between them. The CDR3 length is 13 residues. The CDR3 nucleotides read TGTGCCAGCATCGCGGCTGACCAAGAGACCCAGTACTTC. Its translation is CASIAADQETQYF.

This chain links TRBV7-9 with TRBJ2-2; 8 positions match TRBD1. The germline gives CDR1 SEHNR, CDR2 FQNEAQ (reference sequence). The CDR3 extends over 14 amino acids. Losses at the gene ends were 6 bases for V and 6 bases for J; bases not matched to a gene: 6. CDR3 sequence reads: CASSPTGGPGELFF. Written as DNA, the CDR3 is TGTGCCAGCAGTCCCACAGGGGGTCCCGGGGAGCTGTTTTTT.

This clonotype turned up a few times. V usage is TRBV5-1 and J usage is TRBJ1-1; the D gene is possibly TRBD1 (5 bases). There are 14 residues in the CDR3. V dropped 4 bases and J dropped 4 bases, with 14 bases sitting between them. CDR1 and CDR2 (germline): SGHRS, YFSETQ. CDR3 coding DNA: TGCGCCAGCAGCAATCCGGCAGGGAGCACTGAAGCTTTCTTT. Its protein product is CASSNPAGSTEAFF.

This clonotype has a count of ten or more. The chain joins TRBV7-2 to TRBJ2-7; D is uncertain. The CDR3 is made up of 14 amino acids. The germline V and J ends were trimmed by 1 base and 3 bases, with 10 bases remaining between them. Germline CDR1 SGHTA, CDR2 FQGNSA. Here the CDR3 DNA reads TGTGCCAGCAGCTTAGGACGGGCTAACTACGAGCAGTACGTC. It translates to CASSLGRANYEQYV.

This clonotype showed up many times. The chain uses TRBV4-2 and TRBJ2-1; D unresolved. CDR1 LGHNA and CDR2 YNFKEQ come from the germline V gene. V was clipped by 0 bases and J by 5 bases, with 11 bases between them. The CDR3 consists of 15 residues. This chain's CDR3 is CASSQEGATNNEQFF. The CDR3 DNA follows: TGTGCCAGCAGCCAAGAAGGAGCTACCAACAATGAGCAGTTCTTC.

In this sample, this clonotype turned up many times. The chain uses TRBV5-1 and TRBJ2-1; D might be TRBD1 or TRBD2, each matching 7 bases. CDR3 size: 13 residues. Trimming pared 3 bases from V and 13 bases from J, leaving 17 bases between. Germline V gene data show CDR1 as SGHRS and CDR2 as YFSETQ. In DNA, the CDR3 is TGCGCCAGCAGCTACTACGACAGGGAGGGACAGTTCTTC. It codes for CASSYYDREGQFF.

This clonotype occurred many times. The rearrangement links TRBV20-1 to TRBJ2-5; TRBD1 is a possible D gene (7 bases). The CDR3 runs to 15 residues. The germline CDR1 and CDR2 sequences are DFQATT and SNEGSKA (reference sequence). The germline V and J ends were trimmed by 3 bases and 3 bases, with 17 bases remaining between them. The chain's CDR3 is CSASETGRKEETQYF. CDR3 coding DNA: TGCAGTGCTAGCGAGACAGGGAGGAAGGAAGAGACCCAGTACTTC.

This clonotype showed up just a few times. This chain connects TRBV20-1 to TRBJ1-5; D unresolved. V gave up 3 bases and J gave up 5 bases, with 11 bases separating them. Germline CDR1 and CDR2: DFQATT and SNEGSKA (reference sequence). This CDR3 has 13 amino acids. The CDR3 coding sequence is TGCAGTGCTAGGGCCCGAAGAGATCAGCCCCAGCATTTT. Its translation: CSARARRDQPQHF.

The V and J genes are TRBV11-1 and TRBJ2-1; 11 bases fit TRBD2. The CDR3 is made up of 15 amino acids. The V gene end was trimmed by 2 bases and the J gene end by 10 bases; junction bases not matched to a gene: 7. Germline V gives CDR1 SGHAT, CDR2 FQDESV (reference sequence). CDR3 bases: TGTGCCAGCAGCTTAACTAGCGGGGGTCCGAAGGAGCAGTTCTTC. Encoded protein: CASSLTSGGPKEQFF.

This chain joins TRBV19 and TRBJ1-5; TRBD1 matches at 7 bases. The CDR3 runs to 14 residues. V shed 3 bases and J 5 bases; nucleotides not matched to a gene: 4. Germline V gene sequence: CDR1 LNHDA, CDR2 SQIVND (reference sequence). CDR3 sequence reads: CASSIAGGYQPQHF. The CDR3 nucleotides are TGTGCCAGTAGTATTGCAGGGGGGTATCAGCCCCAGCATTTT. Complete variable domain (other parts from reference TRBV19 and TRBJ1-5): DGGITQSPKYLFRKEGQNVTLSCEQNLNHDAMYWYRQDPGQGLRLIYYSQIVNDFQKGDIAEGYSVSREKKESFPLTVTSAQKNPTAFYLCASSIAGGYQPQHFGDGTRLSIL.

The CDR3, as DNA: TGTGCCAGCAGCGGCAGACAGTTTTCTAGCACAGATACGCAGTATTTT. This translates into CASSGRQFSSTDTQYF. The chain links TRBV7-2 to TRBJ2-3; D is perhaps TRBD1 (5 bases). From germline, CDR1 is SGHTA and CDR2 FQGNSA. V lost 5 bases and J lost 0, with 15 bases in between. The CDR3 runs to 16 residues.

The rearrangement links TRBV28 to TRBJ1-5; D is perhaps TRBD1 (5 bases). The CDR3 has 15 amino acids. Trimming cost V 5 bases and J 1 base, with 12 bases left between them. CDR1 and CDR2 from the germline V gene are MDHEN and SYDVKM. The CDR3, as DNA: TGTGCCAGCAGTAACTTGGCAGGGAGCAATCAGCCCCAGCATTTT. It is translated as CASSNLAGSNQPQHF.

This clonotype appeared a few times. This chain uses TRBV28 with TRBJ1-3; unclear D gene. Germline values: CDR1 MDHEN, CDR2 SYDVKM. V was pared by 7 bases and J by 0 bases, with 10 bases between. There are 14 residues in the CDR3. The CDR3 DNA reads TGTGCCAGCACCCCACGTGTCTCTGGAAACACCATATATTTT. The encoded protein is CASTPRVSGNTIYF.

The chain is built from TRBV11-2 and TRBJ2-1; D gene uncertain. V lost 3 bases and J lost 0, with 21 bases in between. CDR3 size: 19 residues. Looked up from germline, CDR1 is SGHAT and CDR2 is FQNNGV. DNA of the CDR3: TGTGCCAGCAGCTTGAAGTCTACGGGCTCCGGAAGCTCCTACAATGAGCAGTTCTTC. Protein: CASSLKSTGSGSSYNEQFF.

CDR3 region: CASSLNVGTPHSGANVLTF. The DNA for the CDR3 is TGTGCCAGCAGCCTTAATGTCGGGACACCCCACTCTGGGGCCAACGTCCTGACTTTC. The chain employs TRBV7-6 and TRBJ2-6, with D maybe TRBD1 (6 bases). The CDR3 is made up of 19 amino acids. V was clipped by 5 bases and J by 0 bases, with 20 bases between them. Germline CDR1 and CDR2: SGHVS and FNYEAQ.

This clonotype was observed many times. The chain links TRBV4-3 to TRBJ1-2, with D unclear. CDR3 length equals 13 residues. V gave up 4 bases and J gave up 3 bases, with 9 bases separating them. Germline loops: CDR1 LGHNA, CDR2 YSLEER. CDR3 nucleotide sequence: TGCGCCAGCAGCCGTAGGATAGACTATGGCTACACCTTC. This codes for CASSRRIDYGYTF.